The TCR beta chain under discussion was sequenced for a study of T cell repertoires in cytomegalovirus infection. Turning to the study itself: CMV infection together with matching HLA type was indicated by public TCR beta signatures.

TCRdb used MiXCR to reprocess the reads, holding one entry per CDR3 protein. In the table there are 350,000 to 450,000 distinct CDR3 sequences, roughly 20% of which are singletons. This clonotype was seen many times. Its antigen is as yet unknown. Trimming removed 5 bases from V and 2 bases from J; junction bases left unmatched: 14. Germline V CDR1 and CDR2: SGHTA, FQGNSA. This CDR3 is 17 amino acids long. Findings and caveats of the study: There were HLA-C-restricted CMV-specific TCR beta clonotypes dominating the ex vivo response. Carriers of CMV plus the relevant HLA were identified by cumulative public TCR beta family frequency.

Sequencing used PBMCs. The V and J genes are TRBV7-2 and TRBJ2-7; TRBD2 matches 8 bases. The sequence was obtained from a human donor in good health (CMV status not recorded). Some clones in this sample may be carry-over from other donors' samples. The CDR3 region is CASSPQAGLVITYEQYF. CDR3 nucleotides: TGTGCCAGCAGCCCTCAAGCGGGACTAGTTATAACCTACGAGCAGTACTTC. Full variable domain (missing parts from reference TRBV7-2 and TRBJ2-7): GAGVSQSPSNKVTEKGKDVELRCDPISGHTALYWYRQSLGQGLEFLIYFQGNSAPDKSGLPSDRFSAERTGGSVSTLTIQRTQQEDSAVYLCASSPQAGLVITYEQYFGPGTRLTVT.